The source of this TCR beta chain is a study of human T cells and chemical hapten exposure. Per the original data handling: Between 23,224 and 690,600 TCRs appeared in each sample, and the median stood at 95,638. One entry per CDR3 protein, called by TCRdb with MiXCR from the RACE reads. The V and J calls and clone size come from TCRdb's table, not from the authors' own analysis. Here the sample spans about 190,000 distinct CDR3 sequences, more than 20% being singletons. Time point denoted: patch test 3, about 24 weeks after DPC sensitization. The treatment denotes: therapeutic diphenylcyclopropenone sensitization with weekly scalp DPC. Prior to application of each patch test, blood was drawn. Unfractionated whole blood served as the source for total RNA extraction. V was shortened by 3 bases and J by 1 base, with 6 bases between the two germline ends. Looked up from germline, CDR1 is SQVTM and CDR2 is ANQGSEA. The CDR3 covers 12 residues.

The V and J genes are TRBV29-1 and TRBJ1-1; D remains unclear. The source material was whole blood, sampled in connection with sensitization to the hapten diphenylcyclopropenone (DPC). This sequence originates from a woman aged 40-49 years with alopecia areata. Some clones in this sample may be carry-over from other donors' samples. The CDR3 DNA follows: TGCAGCGTTGATCGGCAGAACACTGAAGCTTTCTTT. The encoded protein is CSVDRQNTEAFF.